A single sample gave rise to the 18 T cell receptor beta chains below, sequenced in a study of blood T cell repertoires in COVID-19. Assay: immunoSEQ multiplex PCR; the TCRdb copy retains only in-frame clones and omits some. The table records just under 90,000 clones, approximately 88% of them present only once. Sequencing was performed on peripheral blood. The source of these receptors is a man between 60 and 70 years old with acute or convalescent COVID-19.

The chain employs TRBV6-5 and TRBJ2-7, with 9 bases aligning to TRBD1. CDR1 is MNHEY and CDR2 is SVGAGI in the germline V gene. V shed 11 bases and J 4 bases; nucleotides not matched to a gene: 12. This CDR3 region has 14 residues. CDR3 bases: TGTGCCGCTATCAGACAGGGGGTCGGATACGAGCAGTACTTC. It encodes CAAIRQGVGYEQYF.

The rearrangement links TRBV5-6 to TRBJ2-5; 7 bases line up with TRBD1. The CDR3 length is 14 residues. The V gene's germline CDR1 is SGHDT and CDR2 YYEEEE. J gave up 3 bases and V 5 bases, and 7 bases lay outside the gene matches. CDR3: CASRSTGNEETQYF. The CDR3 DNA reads TGTGCCAGCAGATCGACAGGGAACGAAGAGACCCAGTACTTC.

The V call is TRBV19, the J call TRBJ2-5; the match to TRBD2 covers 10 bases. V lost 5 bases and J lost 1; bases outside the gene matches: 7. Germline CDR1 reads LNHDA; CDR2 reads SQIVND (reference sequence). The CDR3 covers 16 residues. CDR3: CASSSTGTSVQETQYF. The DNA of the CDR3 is TGTGCCAGTAGTTCAACCGGGACTAGCGTCCAAGAGACCCAGTACTTC.

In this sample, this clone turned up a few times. The CDR3 is CASSWRQGYGYTF. CDR3 bases: TGTGCCAGCAGTTGGAGACAGGGGTATGGCTACACCTTC. The rearrangement links TRBV27 to TRBJ1-2, with 8 bases matching TRBD1. The CDR3 runs to 13 residues. Germline V lookup: CDR1 MNHEY, CDR2 SMNVEV (reference sequence). The V gene end was trimmed by 4 bases and the J gene end by 5 bases; junction bases not matched to a gene: 3.

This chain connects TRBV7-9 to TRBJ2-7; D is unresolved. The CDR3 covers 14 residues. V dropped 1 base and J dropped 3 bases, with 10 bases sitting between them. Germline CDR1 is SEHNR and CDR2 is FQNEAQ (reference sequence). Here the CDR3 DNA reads TGTGCCAGCAGCTTAGACGGCAGACTCTACGAGCAGTACTTC. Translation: CASSLDGRLYEQYF.

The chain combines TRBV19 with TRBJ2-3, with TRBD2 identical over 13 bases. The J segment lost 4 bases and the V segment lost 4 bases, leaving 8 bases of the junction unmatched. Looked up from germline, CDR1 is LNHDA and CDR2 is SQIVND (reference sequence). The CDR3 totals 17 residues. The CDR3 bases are TGTGCCAGTAGTACCGGACTAGCGGGAGCCGGGGCAGATACGCAGTATTTT. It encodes CASSTGLAGAGADTQYF.

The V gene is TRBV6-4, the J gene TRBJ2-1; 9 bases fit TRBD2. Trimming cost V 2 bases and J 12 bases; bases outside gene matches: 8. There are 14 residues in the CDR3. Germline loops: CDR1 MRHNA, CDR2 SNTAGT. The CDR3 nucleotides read TGTGCCAGCAGTGACGGCGCGGGGGGGCAGGGGCAGTTCTTC. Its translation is CASSDGAGGQGQFF.

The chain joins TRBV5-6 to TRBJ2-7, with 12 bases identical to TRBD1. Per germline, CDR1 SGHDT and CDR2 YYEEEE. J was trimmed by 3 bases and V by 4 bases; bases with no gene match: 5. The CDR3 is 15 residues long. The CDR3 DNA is TGTGCCAGCAGCCACGGGGACAGGGGGCTCTACGAGCAGTACTTC. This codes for CASSHGDRGLYEQYF.

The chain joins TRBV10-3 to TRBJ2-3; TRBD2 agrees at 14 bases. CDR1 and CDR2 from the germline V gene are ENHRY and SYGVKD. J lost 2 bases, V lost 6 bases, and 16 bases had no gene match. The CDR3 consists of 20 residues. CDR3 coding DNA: TGTGCCATCAGAACCCCGGGACTAGCGGGAGTATCCCAGTACACAGATACGCAGTATTTT. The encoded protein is CAIRTPGLAGVSQYTDTQYF.

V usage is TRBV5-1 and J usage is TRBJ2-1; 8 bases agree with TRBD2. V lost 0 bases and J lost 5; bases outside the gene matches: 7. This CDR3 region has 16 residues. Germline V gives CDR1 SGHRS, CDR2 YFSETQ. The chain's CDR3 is CASSLVLAGRDNEQFF. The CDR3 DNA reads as TGCGCCAGCAGCTTGGTCCTAGCGGGTAGGGACAATGAGCAGTTCTTC.

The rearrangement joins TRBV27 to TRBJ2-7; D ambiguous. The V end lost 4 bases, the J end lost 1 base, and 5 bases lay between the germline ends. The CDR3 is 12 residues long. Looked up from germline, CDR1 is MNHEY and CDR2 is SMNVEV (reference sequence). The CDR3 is CASSSQSYEQYF. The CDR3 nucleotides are TGTGCCAGCAGTTCCCAGTCCTACGAGCAGTACTTC.

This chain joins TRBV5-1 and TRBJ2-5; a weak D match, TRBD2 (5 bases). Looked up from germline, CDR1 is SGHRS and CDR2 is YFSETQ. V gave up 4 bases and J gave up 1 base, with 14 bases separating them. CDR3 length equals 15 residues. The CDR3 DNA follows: TGCGCCAGCAGCGAGTTTGGGCTAGCCCAAGAGACCCAGTACTTC. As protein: CASSEFGLAQETQYF.

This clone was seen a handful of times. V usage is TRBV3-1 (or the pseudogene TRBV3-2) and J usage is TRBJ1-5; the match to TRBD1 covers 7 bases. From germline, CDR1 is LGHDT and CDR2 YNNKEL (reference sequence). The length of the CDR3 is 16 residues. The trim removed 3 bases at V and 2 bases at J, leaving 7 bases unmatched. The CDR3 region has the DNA TGTGCCAGCAGCCAGACAGGGTTCGAAGGCAATCAGCCCCAGCATTTT. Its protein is CASSQTGFEGNQPQHF.

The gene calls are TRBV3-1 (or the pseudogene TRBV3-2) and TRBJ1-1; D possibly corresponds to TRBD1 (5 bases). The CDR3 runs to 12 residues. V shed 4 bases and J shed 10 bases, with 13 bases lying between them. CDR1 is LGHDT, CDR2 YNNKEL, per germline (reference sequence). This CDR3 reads CASSPVAGRAFF. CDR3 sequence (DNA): TGTGCCAGCAGCCCAGTGGCAGGGCGAGCTTTCTTT.

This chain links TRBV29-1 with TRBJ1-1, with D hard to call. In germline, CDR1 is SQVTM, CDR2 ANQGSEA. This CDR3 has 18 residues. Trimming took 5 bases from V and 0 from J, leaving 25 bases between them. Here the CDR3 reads CSVLRSPDLVRMNTEAFF. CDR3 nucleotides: TGCAGCGTTTTGAGAAGCCCGGACTTGGTGCGTATGAACACTGAAGCTTTCTTT.

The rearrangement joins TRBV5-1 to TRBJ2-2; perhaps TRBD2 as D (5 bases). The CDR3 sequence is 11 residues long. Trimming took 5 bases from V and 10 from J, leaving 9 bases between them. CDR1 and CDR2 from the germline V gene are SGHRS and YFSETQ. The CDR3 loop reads CASRGAEELFF. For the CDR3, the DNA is TGCGCCAGCAGGGGAGCCGAGGAGCTGTTTTTT.

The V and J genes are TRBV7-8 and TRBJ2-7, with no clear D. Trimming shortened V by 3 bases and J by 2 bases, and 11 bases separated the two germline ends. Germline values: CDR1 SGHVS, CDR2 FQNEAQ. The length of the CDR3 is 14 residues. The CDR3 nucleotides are TGTGCCAGCAGCTTGAACAGATTAACCTACGAGCAGTACTTC. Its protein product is CASSLNRLTYEQYF.

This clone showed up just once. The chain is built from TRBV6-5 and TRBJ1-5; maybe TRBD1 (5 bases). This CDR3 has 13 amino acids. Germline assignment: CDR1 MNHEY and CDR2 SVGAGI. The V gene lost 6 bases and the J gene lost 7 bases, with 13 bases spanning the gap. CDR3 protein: CASSSDSGQPQHF. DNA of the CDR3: TGTGCCAGCAGCTCCGACAGCGGGCAGCCCCAGCATTTT.